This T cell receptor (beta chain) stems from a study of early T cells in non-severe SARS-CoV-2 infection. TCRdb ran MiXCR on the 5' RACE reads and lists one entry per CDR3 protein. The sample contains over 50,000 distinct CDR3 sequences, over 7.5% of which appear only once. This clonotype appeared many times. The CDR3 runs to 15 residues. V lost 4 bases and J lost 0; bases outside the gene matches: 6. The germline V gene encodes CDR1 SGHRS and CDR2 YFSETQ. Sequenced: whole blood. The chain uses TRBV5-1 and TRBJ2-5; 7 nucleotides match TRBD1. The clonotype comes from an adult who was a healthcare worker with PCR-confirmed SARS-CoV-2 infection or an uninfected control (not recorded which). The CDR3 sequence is CASSRQGQDQETQYF. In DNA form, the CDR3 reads TGCGCCAGCAGCCGACAAGGACAGGACCAAGAGACCCAGTACTTC.